This TCR beta chain was profiled in a study of shared clonotypes between healthy human individuals. On the study more broadly: Donor composition was a couple of women and a few men, aged 18 to 49.

Only in-frame clones appear in the TCRdb table, and some are missing; sequencing was by immunoSEQ multiplex PCR. The sample carries around 100,000 clones, around 71% recorded once. The CDR3 totals 13 residues. CDR1 and CDR2 (germline): SGHRS, YFSETQ. With 5 bases clipped from V and 6 bases from J, the junction kept 4 bases outside the gene matches. This sequence was found in a woman in her 30s in good health. Specimen: memory CD8+ T cells sorted from blood. The subset here: CD45RO+ cells pooled with CCR7-negative TemRA cells. The gene calls are TRBV5-1 and TRBJ2-2, with 7 nucleotides matching TRBD1. CDR3 sequence reads: CASSLDRAGELFF. DNA for the CDR3: TGCGCCAGCAGTCTAGACAGGGCCGGGGAGCTGTTTTTT.